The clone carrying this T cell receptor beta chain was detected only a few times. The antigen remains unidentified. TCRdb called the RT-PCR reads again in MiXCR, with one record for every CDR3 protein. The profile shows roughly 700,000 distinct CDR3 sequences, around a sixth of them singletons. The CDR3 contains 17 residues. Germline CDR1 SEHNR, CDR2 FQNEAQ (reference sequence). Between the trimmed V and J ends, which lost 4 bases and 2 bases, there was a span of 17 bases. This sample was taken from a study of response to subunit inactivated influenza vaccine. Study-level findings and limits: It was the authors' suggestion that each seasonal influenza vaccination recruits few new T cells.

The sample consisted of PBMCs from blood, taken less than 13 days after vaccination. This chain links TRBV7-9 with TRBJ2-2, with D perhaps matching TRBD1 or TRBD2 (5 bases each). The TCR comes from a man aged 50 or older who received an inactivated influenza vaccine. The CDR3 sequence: CASSWTGQFRNTGELFF. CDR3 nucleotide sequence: TGTGCCAGCAGCTGGACGGGGCAATTTCGTAACACCGGGGAGCTGTTTTTT.